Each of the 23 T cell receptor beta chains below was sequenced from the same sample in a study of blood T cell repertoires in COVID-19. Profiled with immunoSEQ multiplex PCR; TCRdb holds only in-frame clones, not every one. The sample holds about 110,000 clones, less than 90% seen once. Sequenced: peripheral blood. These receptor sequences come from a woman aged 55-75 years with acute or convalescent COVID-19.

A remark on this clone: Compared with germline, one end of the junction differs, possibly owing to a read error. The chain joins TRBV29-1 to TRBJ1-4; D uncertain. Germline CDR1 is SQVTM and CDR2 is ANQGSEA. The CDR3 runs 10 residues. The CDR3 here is CSVGEKKLFF. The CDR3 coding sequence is TGCAGTGTTGGGGAGAAAAAACTGTTTTTT. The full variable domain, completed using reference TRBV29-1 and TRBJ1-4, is SAVISQKPSRDICQRGTSLTIQCQVDSQVTMMFWYRQQPGQSLTLIATANQGSEATYESGFVIDKFPISRPNLTFSTLTVSNMSPEDSSIYLCSVGEKKLFFGSGTQLSVL.

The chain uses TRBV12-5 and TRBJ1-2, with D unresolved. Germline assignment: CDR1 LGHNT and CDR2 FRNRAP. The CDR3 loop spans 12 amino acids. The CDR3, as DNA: TGTGCCAGTAGCGGTAACCTTGTTGGCTACACCTTC. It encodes CASSGNLVGYTF.

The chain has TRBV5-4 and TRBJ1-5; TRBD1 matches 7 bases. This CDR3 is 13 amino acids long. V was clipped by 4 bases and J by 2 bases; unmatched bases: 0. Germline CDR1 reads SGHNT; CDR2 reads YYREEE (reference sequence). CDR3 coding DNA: TGTGCCAGCAGCACAGGGGGCAATCAGCCCCAGCATTTT. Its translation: CASSTGGNQPQHF.

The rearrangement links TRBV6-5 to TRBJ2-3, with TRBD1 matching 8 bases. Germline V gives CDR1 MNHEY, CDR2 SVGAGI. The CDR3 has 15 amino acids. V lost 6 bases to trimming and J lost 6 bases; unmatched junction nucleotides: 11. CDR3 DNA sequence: TGTGCCAGCAGGGCCCGGGACAGGCGGTCTGATACGCAGTATTTT. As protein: CASRARDRRSDTQYF.

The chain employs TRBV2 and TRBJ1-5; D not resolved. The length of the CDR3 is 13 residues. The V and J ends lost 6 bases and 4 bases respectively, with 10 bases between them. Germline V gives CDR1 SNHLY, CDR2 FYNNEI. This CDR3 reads CASSQIRNQPQHF. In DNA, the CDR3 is TGTGCCAGCAGCCAAATCCGGAATCAGCCCCAGCATTTT.

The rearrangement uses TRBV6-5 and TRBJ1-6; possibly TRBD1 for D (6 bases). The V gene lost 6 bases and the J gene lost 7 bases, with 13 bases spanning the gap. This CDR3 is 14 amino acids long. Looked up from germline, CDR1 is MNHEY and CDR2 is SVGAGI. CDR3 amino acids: CASSYTGTNSPLHF. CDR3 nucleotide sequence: TGTGCCAGCAGCTACACCGGGACAAATTCACCCCTCCACTTT.

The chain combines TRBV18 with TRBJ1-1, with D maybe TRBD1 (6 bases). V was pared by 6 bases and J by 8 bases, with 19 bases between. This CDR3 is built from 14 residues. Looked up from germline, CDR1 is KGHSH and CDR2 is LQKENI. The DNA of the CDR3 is TGTGCCAGCTCTACTTTCCGGACAGCCCGAGAAGCTTTCTTT. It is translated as CASSTFRTAREAFF.

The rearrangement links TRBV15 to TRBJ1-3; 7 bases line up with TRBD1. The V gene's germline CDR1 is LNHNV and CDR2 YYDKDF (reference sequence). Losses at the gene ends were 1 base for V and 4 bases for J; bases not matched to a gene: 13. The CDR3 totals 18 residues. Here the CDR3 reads CATSRGDSGGKRGNTIYF. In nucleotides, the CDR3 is TGTGCCACCAGCAGAGGGGACAGTGGGGGCAAGCGCGGAAACACCATATATTTT.

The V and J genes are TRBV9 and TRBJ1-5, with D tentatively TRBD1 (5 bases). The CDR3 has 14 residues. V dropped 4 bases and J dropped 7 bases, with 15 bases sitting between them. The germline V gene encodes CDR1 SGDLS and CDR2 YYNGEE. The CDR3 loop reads CASSHSGGSQPQHF. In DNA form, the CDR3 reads TGTGCCAGCAGCCACTCGGGGGGAAGCCAGCCCCAGCATTTT. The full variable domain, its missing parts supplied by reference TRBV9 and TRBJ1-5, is DSGVTQTPKHLITATGQRVTLRCSPRSGDLSVYWYQQSLDQGLQFLIQYYNGEERAKGNILERFSAQQFPDLHSELNLSSLELGDSALYFCASSHSGGSQPQHFGDGTRLSIL.

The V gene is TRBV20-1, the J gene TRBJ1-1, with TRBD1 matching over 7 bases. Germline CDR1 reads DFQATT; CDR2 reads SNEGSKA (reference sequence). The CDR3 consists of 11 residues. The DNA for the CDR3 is TGCATGACCACAGGGGAAGTAGAAGCTTTCTTT. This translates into CMTTGEVEAFF.

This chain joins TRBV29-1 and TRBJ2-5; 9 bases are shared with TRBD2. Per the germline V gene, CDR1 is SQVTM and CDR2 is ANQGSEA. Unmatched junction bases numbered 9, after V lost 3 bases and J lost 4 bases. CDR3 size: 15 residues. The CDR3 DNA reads TGCAGCGTTGACCCGCTAGCGGGAATTTCAGAGACCCAGTACTTC. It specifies CSVDPLAGISETQYF.

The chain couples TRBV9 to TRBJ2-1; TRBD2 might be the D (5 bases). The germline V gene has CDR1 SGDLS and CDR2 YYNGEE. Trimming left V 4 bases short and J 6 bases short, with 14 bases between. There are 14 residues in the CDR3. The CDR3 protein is CASSPQGGLNEQFF. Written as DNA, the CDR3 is TGTGCCAGCAGCCCCCAAGGAGGCCTCAATGAGCAGTTCTTC.

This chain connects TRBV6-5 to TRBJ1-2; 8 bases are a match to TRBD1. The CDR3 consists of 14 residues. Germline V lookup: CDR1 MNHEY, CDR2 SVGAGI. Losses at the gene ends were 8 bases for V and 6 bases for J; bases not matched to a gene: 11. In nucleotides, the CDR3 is TGTGCCAGCGTCCGGGACAGGTATGAAGATGGCTACACCTTC. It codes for CASVRDRYEDGYTF.

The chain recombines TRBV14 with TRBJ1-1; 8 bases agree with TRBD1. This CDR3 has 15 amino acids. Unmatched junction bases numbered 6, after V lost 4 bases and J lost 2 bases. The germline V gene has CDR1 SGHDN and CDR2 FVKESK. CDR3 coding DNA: TGTGCCAGCAGCCCTACAGGGGGGCGAAACACTGAAGCTTTCTTT. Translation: CASSPTGGRNTEAFF.

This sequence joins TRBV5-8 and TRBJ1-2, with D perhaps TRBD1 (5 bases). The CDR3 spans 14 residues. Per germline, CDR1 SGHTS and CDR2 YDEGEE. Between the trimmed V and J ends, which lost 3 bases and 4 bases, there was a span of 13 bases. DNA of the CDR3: TGTGCCAGCAGCTCCGGGGGACTAACCTATGGCTACACCTTC. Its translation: CASSSGGLTYGYTF.

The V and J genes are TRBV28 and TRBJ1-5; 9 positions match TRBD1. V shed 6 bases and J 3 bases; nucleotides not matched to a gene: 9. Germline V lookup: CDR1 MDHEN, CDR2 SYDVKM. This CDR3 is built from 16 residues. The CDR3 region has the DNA TGTGCCAGCAGCCCCGGGACAGGGCAATCCAATCAGCCCCAGCATTTT. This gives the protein CASSPGTGQSNQPQHF.

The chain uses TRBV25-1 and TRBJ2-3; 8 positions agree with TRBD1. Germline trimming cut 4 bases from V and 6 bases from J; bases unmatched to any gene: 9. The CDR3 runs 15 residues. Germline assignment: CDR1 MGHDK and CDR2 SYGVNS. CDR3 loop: CASSADRARMDTQYF. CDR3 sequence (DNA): TGTGCCAGCAGTGCGGACAGGGCGCGAATGGATACGCAGTATTTT.

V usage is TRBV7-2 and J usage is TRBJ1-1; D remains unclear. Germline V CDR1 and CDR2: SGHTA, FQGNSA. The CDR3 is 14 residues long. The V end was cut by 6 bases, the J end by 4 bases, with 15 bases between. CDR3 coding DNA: TGTGCCAGCAGTGCAGAGTGGAGAGTCACTGAAGCTTTCTTT. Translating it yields CASSAEWRVTEAFF.

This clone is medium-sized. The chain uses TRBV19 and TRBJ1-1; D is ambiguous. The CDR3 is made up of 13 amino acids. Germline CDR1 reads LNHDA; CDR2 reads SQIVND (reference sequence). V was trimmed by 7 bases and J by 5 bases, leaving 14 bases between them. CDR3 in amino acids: CASTAHLRTEAFF. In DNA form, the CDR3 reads TGTGCCAGTACCGCTCACTTACGGACTGAAGCTTTCTTT.

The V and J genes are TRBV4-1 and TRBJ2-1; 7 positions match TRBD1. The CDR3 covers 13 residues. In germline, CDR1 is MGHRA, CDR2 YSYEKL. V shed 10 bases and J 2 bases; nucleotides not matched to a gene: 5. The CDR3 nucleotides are TGCGCCACCACCGGGACAGCCTACAATGAGCAGTTCTTC. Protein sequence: CATTGTAYNEQFF.

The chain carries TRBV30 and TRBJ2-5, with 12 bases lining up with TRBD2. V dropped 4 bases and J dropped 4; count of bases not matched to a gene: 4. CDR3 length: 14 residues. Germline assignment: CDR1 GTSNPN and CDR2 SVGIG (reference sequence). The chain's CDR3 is CAWTLGLAGETQYF. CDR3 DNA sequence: TGTGCCTGGACCCTGGGACTAGCGGGAGAGACCCAGTACTTC.

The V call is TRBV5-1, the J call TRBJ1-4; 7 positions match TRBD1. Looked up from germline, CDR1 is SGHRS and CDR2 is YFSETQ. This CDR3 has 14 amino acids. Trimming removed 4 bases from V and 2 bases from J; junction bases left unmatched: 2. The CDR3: CASSTGQTNEKLFF. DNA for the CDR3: TGCGCCAGCAGCACGGGACAGACTAATGAAAAACTGTTTTTT. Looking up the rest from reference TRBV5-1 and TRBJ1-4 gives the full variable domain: KAGVTQTPRYLIKTRGQQVTLSCSPISGHRSVSWYQQTPGQGLQFLFEYFSETQRNKGNFPGRFSGRQFSNSRSEMNVSTLELGDSALYLCASSTGQTNEKLFFGSGTQLSVL.

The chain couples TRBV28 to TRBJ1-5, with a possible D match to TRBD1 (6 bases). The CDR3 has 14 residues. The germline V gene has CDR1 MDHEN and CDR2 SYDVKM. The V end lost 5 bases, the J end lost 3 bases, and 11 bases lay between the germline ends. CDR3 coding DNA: TGTGCCAGCAGTCCGGACAGTTTCAATCAGCCCCAGCATTTT. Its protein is CASSPDSFNQPQHF.